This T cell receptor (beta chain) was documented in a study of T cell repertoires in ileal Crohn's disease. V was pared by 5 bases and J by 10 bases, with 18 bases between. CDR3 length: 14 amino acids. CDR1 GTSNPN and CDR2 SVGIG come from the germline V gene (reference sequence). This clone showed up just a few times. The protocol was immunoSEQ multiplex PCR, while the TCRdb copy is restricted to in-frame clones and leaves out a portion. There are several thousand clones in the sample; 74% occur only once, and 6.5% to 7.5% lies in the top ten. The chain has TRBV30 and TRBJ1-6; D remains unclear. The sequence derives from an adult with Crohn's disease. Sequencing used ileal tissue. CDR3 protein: CAWVVRERPSPLHF. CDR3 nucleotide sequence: TGTGCCTGGGTCGTCCGGGAGAGACCCTCACCCCTCCACTTT.